The rows below give T cell receptor beta chains drawn from one sample of a study of shared clonotypes between healthy human individuals. Assay used: immunoSEQ multiplex PCR; TCRdb lists only in-frame clones, some missing. The data show 2 million to 2.5 million clones, with approximately 96% seen just once and roughly 0.13% held by the top ten. Sequencing was performed on naive CD4+ T cells sorted from blood. These receptor sequences come from a man in his late teens or twenties in good health. The CDR3 runs from the conserved cysteine through the conserved F or W. The order of the fields is V gene, D gene, J gene, CDR3 DNA, CDR3 protein. D genes are given only for firm matches.

V gene: TRBV5-6; D gene: TRBD1; J gene: TRBJ2-3; CDR3 DNA: TGTGCCAGCAGCCCGGGGTCGACAGGGCGGCGTGATACGCAGTATTTT; CDR3 protein: CASSPGSTGRRDTQYF
V gene: TRBV7-9; D gene: TRBD1; J gene: TRBJ1-1; CDR3 DNA: TGTGCCAGCAGCTTACAAGGACAGGGGAACACTGAAGCTTTCTTT; CDR3 protein: CASSLQGQGNTEAFF
V gene: TRBV2; D gene: TRBD1; J gene: TRBJ1-1; CDR3 DNA: TGTGCCAGCAGGGGACAGGGAGGACCTGAAGCTTTCTTT; CDR3 protein: CASRGQGGPEAFF
V gene: TRBV5-1; D gene: NA; J gene: TRBJ1-1; CDR3 DNA: TGCGCCAGCAGCTTCGGCAGGAGTTCTTGGGGCGGCGAAGCTTTCTTT; CDR3 protein: CASSFGRSSWGGEAFF
V gene: TRBV7-9; D gene: TRBD2; J gene: TRBJ2-3; CDR3 DNA: TGTGCCAGCAGCCCCGGAAGAGCGGGGGGGATAGATACGCAGTATTTT; CDR3 protein: CASSPGRAGGIDTQYF
V gene: TRBV5-4; D gene: NA; J gene: TRBJ2-1; CDR3 DNA: TGTGCCAGCAGCTTTTACGGGCCGGGGAATGAGCAGTTCTTC; CDR3 protein: CASSFYGPGNEQFF
V gene: TRBV7-2; D gene: TRBD2; J gene: TRBJ2-3; CDR3 DNA: TGTGCCAGCAGTTCTGGGACTAGCGGGGCCACAGATACGCAGTATTTT; CDR3 protein: CASSSGTSGATDTQYF
V gene: TRBV5-6; D gene: NA; J gene: TRBJ1-2; CDR3 DNA: TGTGCCAGCAGGGGTCGGGTCTATGGCTACACCTTC; CDR3 protein: CASRGRVYGYTF
V gene: TRBV7-9; D gene: NA; J gene: TRBJ2-7; CDR3 DNA: TGTGCCAGCAGCTTCATGGATTACTACGAGCAGTACTTC; CDR3 protein: CASSFMDYYEQYF
V gene: TRBV28; D gene: TRBD2; J gene: TRBJ2-7; CDR3 DNA: TGTGCCAGCAGGGAGACTAGCGGCTCCTACGAGCAGTACTTC; CDR3 protein: CASRETSGSYEQYF
V gene: TRBV18; D gene: NA; J gene: TRBJ2-2; CDR3 DNA: TGTGCCAGCTCACCGAGGAACACCGGGGAGCTGTTTTTT; CDR3 protein: CASSPRNTGELFF
V gene: TRBV5-4; D gene: NA; J gene: TRBJ2-7; CDR3 DNA: TGTGCCAGCAGCTTGGAGGCCACCAGAGGGATTTACGAGCAGTACTTC; CDR3 protein: CASSLEATRGIYEQYF